The 18 T cell receptor beta chains reported below all come from one sample, sequenced in a study of CXCR3-negative and CXCR3-positive naive CD8 T cells. General study points: A higher hydrophobicity marked the TRB CDR3s of CXCR3-positive naive cells versus CXCR3-negative naive cells.

Antigens of these TCRs are unknown. The study made its TRB cDNA libraries by 5' RACE, adding UMI labels. With the 5' RACE reads reprocessed, TCRdb shows one record per CDR3 protein and no DNA. The sample totals roughly 100,000 distinct CDR3 sequences. The specimen sequenced was naive CXCR3+ CD8+ T cells from blood. Subset here: CD45RO-CCR7+CD27+CD95- naive CD8+ T cells expressing CXCR3 (TNR3+). The receptors here all came from a human donor in good health. Some clones in this sample may be carry-over from other donors' samples.

This chain connects TRBV4-1 to TRBJ1-4. Looked up from germline, CDR1 is MGHRA and CDR2 is YSYEKL. The CDR3 loop spans 15 amino acids. CDR3 in amino acids: CASSQDSGVDEKLFF.

This chain uses TRBV12-3 or TRBV12-4 with TRBJ2-3; TCRdb selects TRBD2, and the lack of DNA leaves this call unchecked. CDR3 length: 16 residues. The CDR3 sequence is CASGFEGGGVADTQYF.

The J gene is TRBJ1-1, the V gene TRBV29-1; there is no DNA to check the TCRdb D call of TRBD1. Germline V gene data show CDR1 as SQVTM and CDR2 as ANQGSEA. The CDR3 is made up of 13 amino acids. Here the CDR3 reads CSVTGTANTEAFF.

The chain is built from TRBV6-5 and TRBJ2-1; TCRdb returns TRBD2, unconfirmable since there is no DNA. The CDR3 is 16 amino acids. Per the germline V gene, CDR1 is MNHEY and CDR2 is SVGAGI. Here the CDR3 reads CASSPSSSGYYNEQFF.

The chain joins TRBV5-4 to TRBJ2-7. The CDR3 has 13 amino acids. Germline assignment: CDR1 SGHNT and CDR2 YYREEE (reference sequence). The CDR3 sequence is CASSLALSHEQYF.

The J gene is TRBJ2-7, the V gene TRBV7-9; the D call of TRBD2 rests on TCRdb alone, since no DNA is present to check it. The length of the CDR3 is 16 residues. Germline V CDR1 and CDR2: SEHNR, FQNEAQ (reference sequence). CDR3 sequence reads: CASSQGLVTPSYEQYF. The full variable domain, rest sourced from reference TRBV7-9 and TRBJ2-7, is DTGVSQNPRHKITKRGQNVTFRCDPISEHNRLYWYRQTLGQGPEFLTYFQNEAQLEKSRLLSDRFSAERPKGSFSTLEIQRTEQGDSAMYLCASSQGLVTPSYEQYFGPGTRLTVT.

The chain joins TRBV2 to TRBJ2-7; TCRdb calls TRBD2, which cannot be checked without DNA. The germline V gene encodes CDR1 SNHLY and CDR2 FYNNEI. CDR3 length: 12 amino acids. This CDR3 reads CASSEIELGQYF.

V and J are TRBV23-1 and TRBJ1-4. TRBV23-1 is classed as an ORF, of uncertain function. There are 16 residues in the CDR3. This CDR3 is CASSQLHKPTNEKLFF.

V is TRBV4-1 and J is TRBJ2-7; the D call of TRBD1 rests on TCRdb alone, since no DNA is present to check it. Looked up from germline, CDR1 is MGHRA and CDR2 is YSYEKL. The CDR3 spans 15 residues. CDR3 sequence: CASSRSGTGTYEQYF.

This chain joins TRBV29-1 and TRBJ2-7; the TCRdb D gene call, TRBD1, has no DNA to confirm it. This CDR3 spans 13 amino acids. Germline-derived CDR1 and CDR2 are SQVTM and ANQGSEA. CDR3 in amino acids: CSVEGDRAYEQYF.

The chain uses TRBV2 and TRBJ1-1. This CDR3 has 13 residues. Germline V CDR1 and CDR2: SNHLY, FYNNEI. The CDR3 loop reads CASSEGGRTEAFF.

The chain combines TRBV15 with TRBJ1-1. CDR3 length equals 14 residues. Per germline, CDR1 LNHNV and CDR2 YYDKDF (reference sequence). CDR3 loop: CATVRGGGNTEAFF.

This chain connects TRBV28 to TRBJ2-7; TCRdb picks TRBD2, but there is no DNA to check that call. The CDR3 is made up of 14 amino acids. The germline V gene encodes CDR1 MDHEN and CDR2 SYDVKM. CDR3 sequence reads: CASSLLAGDHEQYF.

This chain connects TRBV5-4 to TRBJ2-7; TCRdb lists TRBD2, though no DNA is available to test this call. CDR1 SGHNT and CDR2 YYREEE come from the germline V gene (reference sequence). The CDR3 totals 14 residues. The CDR3 protein is CASRVTSVSYEQYF.

The CDR3 region is CASSPGQGGNEQFF. V gene TRBV12-3 or TRBV12-4 combines with J gene TRBJ2-1; the D call of TRBD1 rests on TCRdb alone, since no DNA is present to check it. This CDR3 contains 14 residues.

The chain couples TRBV6-5 to TRBJ1-2. The CDR3 runs to 15 residues. CDR1 and CDR2 from the germline V gene are MNHEY and SVGAGI. The CDR3 sequence: CASSYTHDTLYGYTF.

The chain couples TRBV5-1 to TRBJ2-1; the TCRdb D gene call, TRBD2, has no DNA to confirm it. CDR1 SGHRS and CDR2 YFSETQ come from the germline V gene. This CDR3 has 16 residues. CDR3 loop: CASSEPSGSFYNEQFF.

The rearrangement links TRBV2 to TRBJ1-6; TCRdb's assignment of TRBD1 cannot be checked, as there is no DNA. Germline values: CDR1 SNHLY, CDR2 FYNNEI. The CDR3 is made up of 13 amino acids. This chain's CDR3 is CASSPTGDSPLHF.